The clone carrying this T cell receptor beta chain was seen only a few times. This specimen comes from a study of PD-1 blockade in classical Hodgkin lymphoma. The ends were cut back, 0 bases at V and 3 bases at J, with 9 bases in the middle. The CDR3 is 14 amino acids. Germline CDR1 and CDR2: SGDLS and YYNGEE. Assay: immunoSEQ multiplex PCR; the TCRdb copy retains only in-frame clones and omits some. The sample lists about 27,000 clones, roughly 80% occurring once. Relapse after autologous stem cell transplantation occurred in every patient, and brentuximab vedotin exposure varied. It was by magnetic negative selection that CD4+ T cells were purified from thawed PBMCs.

This TCR was sampled from a human donor with classical Hodgkin lymphoma. The specimen was CD4+ T cells from blood, collected at baseline. V and J are TRBV9 and TRBJ1-1, with D possibly TRBD1 on 5 matching bases. The CDR3 is CASSVAGGDTEAFF. The DNA for the CDR3 is TGTGCCAGCAGCGTAGCTGGGGGTGACACTGAAGCTTTCTTT.